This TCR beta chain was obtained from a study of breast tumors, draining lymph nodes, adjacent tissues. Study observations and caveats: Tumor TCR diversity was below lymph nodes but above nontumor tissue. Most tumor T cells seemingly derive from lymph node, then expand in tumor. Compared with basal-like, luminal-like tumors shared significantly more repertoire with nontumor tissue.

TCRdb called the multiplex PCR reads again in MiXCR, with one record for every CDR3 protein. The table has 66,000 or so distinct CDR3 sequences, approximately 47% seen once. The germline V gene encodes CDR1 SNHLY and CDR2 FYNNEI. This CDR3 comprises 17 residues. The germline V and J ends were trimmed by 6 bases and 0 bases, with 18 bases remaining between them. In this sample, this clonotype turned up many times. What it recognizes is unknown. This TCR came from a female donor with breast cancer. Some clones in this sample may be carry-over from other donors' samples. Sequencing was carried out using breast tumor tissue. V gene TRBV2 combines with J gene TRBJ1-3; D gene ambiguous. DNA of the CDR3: TGTGCCAGCAGGGATGGGTGGCAGCAAAGCTCTGGAAACACCATATATTTT. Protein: CASRDGWQQSSGNTIYF.